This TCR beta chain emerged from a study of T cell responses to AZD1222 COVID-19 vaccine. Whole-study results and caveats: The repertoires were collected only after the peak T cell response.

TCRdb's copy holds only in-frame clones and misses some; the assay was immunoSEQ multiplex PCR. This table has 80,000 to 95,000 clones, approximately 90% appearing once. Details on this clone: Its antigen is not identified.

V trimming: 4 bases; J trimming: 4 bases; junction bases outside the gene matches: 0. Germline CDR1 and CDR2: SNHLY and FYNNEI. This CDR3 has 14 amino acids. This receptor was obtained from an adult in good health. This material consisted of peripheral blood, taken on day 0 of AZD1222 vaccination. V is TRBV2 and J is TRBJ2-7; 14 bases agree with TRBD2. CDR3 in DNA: TGTGCCAGCAGTGGACTAGCGGGAGGGTACGAGCAGTACTTC. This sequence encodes CASSGLAGGYEQYF. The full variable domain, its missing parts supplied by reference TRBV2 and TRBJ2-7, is EPEVTQTPSHQVTQMGQEVILRCVPISNHLYFYWYRQILGQKVEFLVSFYNNEISEKSEIFDDQFSVERPDGSNFTLKIRSTKLEDSAMYFCASSGLAGGYEQYFGPGTRLTVT.